The 15 T cell receptor beta chains reported below all come from one sample, sequenced in a study of T cell changes during pregnancy in multiple sclerosis. Libraries were prepared by immunoSEQ multiplex PCR; TCRdb keeps only in-frame clonotypes and omits some of them. Of under 85,000 clones in the sample, about 94% were seen once. Sequenced here: peripheral blood, sampled in the third trimester of pregnancy. These receptor sequences come from a female donor with multiple sclerosis, enrolled in a pregnancy study.

The chain combines TRBV4-2 with TRBJ2-2, with 8 bases that match TRBD2. The CDR3 runs to 16 residues. The germline CDR1 and CDR2 sequences are LGHNA and YNFKEQ. Trimming took 4 bases from V and 5 from J; bases not matched to a gene: 9. CDR3 in DNA: TGTGCCAGCAGCCCCCCGGGGGGGCGGGAAACCGGGGAGCTGTTTTTT. Translation: CASSPPGGRETGELFF.

This clone is a singleton in its sample. The J gene is TRBJ2-7, the V gene TRBV6-5, with 8 bases lining up with TRBD1. Trimming cost V 5 bases and J 1 base; bases outside gene matches: 1. Germline V lookup: CDR1 MNHEY, CDR2 SVGAGI. The CDR3 is 13 amino acids. CDR3 coding DNA: TGTGCCAGCAGTCGGGACAGGTCCTACGAGCAGTACTTC. It is translated as CASSRDRSYEQYF.

This rearrangement joins TRBV10-3 to TRBJ2-3; no clear D. V lost 1 base to trimming and J lost 3 bases, with 2 bases between them. This CDR3 has 12 residues. Germline V lookup: CDR1 ENHRY, CDR2 SYGVKD. CDR3 region: CAISELTDTQYF. The CDR3 nucleotides are TGTGCCATCAGTGAGTTAACAGATACGCAGTATTTT.

The chain links TRBV5-1 to TRBJ1-6; TRBD1 agrees at 7 bases. V gave up 4 bases and J gave up 11 bases; unmatched junction bases: 15. The CDR3 runs 16 residues. Germline assignment: CDR1 SGHRS and CDR2 YFSETQ. Written as DNA, the CDR3 is TGCGCCAGCAGCCCACGCCCTACAGGGGATAGGCCACCCCTCCACTTT. Its translation is CASSPRPTGDRPPLHF. The full variable domain, in which reference TRBV5-1 and TRBJ1-6 provide the parts outside the CDR3, is KAGVTQTPRYLIKTRGQQVTLSCSPISGHRSVSWYQQTPGQGLQFLFEYFSETQRNKGNFPGRFSGRQFSNSRSEMNVSTLELGDSALYLCASSPRPTGDRPPLHFGNGTRLTVT.

V and J are TRBV11-2 and TRBJ1-4; D is ambiguous. This CDR3 contains 15 residues. Trimming removed 0 bases at V and 5 bases at J, with 10 bases between. Germline V gives CDR1 SGHAT, CDR2 FQNNGV. The CDR3 protein is CASSLDWQFNEKLFF. CDR3 bases: TGTGCCAGCAGCTTAGATTGGCAGTTCAATGAAAAACTGTTTTTT.

The chain has TRBV4-1 and TRBJ2-7; 7 positions agree with TRBD1. Germline V gives CDR1 MGHRA, CDR2 YSYEKL. The junction had 8 bases not matched to a gene; V was cut back by 4 bases and J by 2 bases. The CDR3 covers 15 residues. The CDR3 coding sequence is TGCGCCAGCAGCCCGGGACAGACGCCTGCCTACGAGCAGTACTTC. Residues: CASSPGQTPAYEQYF.

The chain is built from TRBV21-1 and TRBJ2-3; TRBD1, the D gene given by the table, was not confirmed from the DNA. TRBV21-1 is termed a pseudogene. The CDR3 is 15 residues long. The CDR3 DNA reads TGTGCCAGCAGCAAATTTGTGACAGACACAGATACGCAGTATTTT. It is translated as CASSKFVTDTDTQYF.

The chain carries TRBV25-1 and TRBJ1-3, with TRBD1 matching 8 bases. CDR3 length: 14 amino acids. CDR1 is MGHDK, CDR2 SYGVNS, per germline. V shed 8 bases, J shed 2 bases, and the junction held 5 bases outside the gene matches. CDR3 protein: CASRQGSAGNTIYF. CDR3 in DNA: TGTGCCAGCCGACAGGGGTCGGCTGGAAACACCATATATTTT. Drawing the rest from reference TRBV25-1 and TRBJ1-3, the complete variable domain is EADIYQTPRYLVIGTGKKITLECSQTMGHDKMYWYQQDPGMELHLIHYSYGVNSTEKGDLSSESTVSRIRTEHFPLTLESARPSHTSQYLCASRQGSAGNTIYFGEGSWLTVV.

V is TRBV11-3 and J is TRBJ2-3; D unclear. This CDR3 has 13 amino acids. Germline V gives CDR1 SGHNT, CDR2 YENEEA. Trimming took 0 bases from V and 4 from J, leaving 5 bases between them. The CDR3 region has the DNA TGTGCCAGCAGCTTAGACTTCTCAGATACGCAGTATTTT. Its protein product is CASSLDFSDTQYF.

The sample holds one count of this clone. The chain links TRBV14 to TRBJ1-5; a possible D gene is TRBD1 (6 bases). CDR1 SGHDN and CDR2 FVKESK come from the germline V gene. The V gene lost 4 bases and the J gene lost 4 bases, with 14 bases spanning the gap. The CDR3 runs to 15 residues. The CDR3 nucleotides read TGTGCCAGCAGCCCTCGAAGGGGGATGAATCAGCCCCAGCATTTT. Protein product: CASSPRRGMNQPQHF.

In its sample, this clone was seen once. CDR3 amino acids: CASSQAGGSRYGYTF. CDR3 nucleotide sequence: TGTGCCAGCAGCCAAGCAGGCGGGTCCCGCTATGGCTACACCTTC. V and J are TRBV7-3 and TRBJ1-2; D is uncertain. Trimming took 5 bases from V and 4 from J, leaving 17 bases between them. CDR1 is SGHTA, CDR2 FQGTGA, per germline. The CDR3 covers 15 residues. The full variable domain, in which reference TRBV7-3 and TRBJ1-2 provide the parts outside the CDR3, is GAGVSQTPSNKVTEKGKYVELRCDPISGHTALYWYRQSLGQGPEFLIYFQGTGAADDSGLPNDRFFAVRPEGSVSTLKIQRTERGDSAVYLCASSQAGGSRYGYTFGSGTRLTVV.

The genes are TRBV18 and TRBJ2-7, with a tentative D call TRBD1 (5 bases). This CDR3 is built from 14 residues. Trimming shortened V by 4 bases and J by 1 base, and 11 bases separated the two germline ends. The germline V gene has CDR1 KGHSH and CDR2 LQKENI. The CDR3 is CASSQGRRSYEQYF. The CDR3 nucleotides are TGTGCCAGCTCACAGGGGCGACGGTCCTACGAGCAGTACTTC.

V gene TRBV7-9 combines with J gene TRBJ1-3; 7 bases are a match to TRBD1. V was pared by 5 bases and J by 0 bases, with 7 bases of the junction left unmatched. The CDR3 length is 16 residues. CDR1 SEHNR and CDR2 FQNEAQ come from the germline V gene (reference sequence). The CDR3, as DNA: TGTGCCAGCAGCCAGGGACAGTTCTTCTCTGGAAACACCATATATTTT. It yields the protein CASSQGQFFSGNTIYF.

The table lists this clone with a count of one. J is TRBJ2-3 and V is TRBV7-3, with D tentatively TRBD1 (6 bases). Between the trimmed V and J ends, which lost 7 bases and 3 bases, there was a span of 8 bases. Germline V gene sequence: CDR1 SGHTA, CDR2 FQGTGA. This CDR3 spans 12 amino acids. For the CDR3, the DNA is TGTGCCAGCACCAGGGGTACAGATACGCAGTATTTT. Translation: CASTRGTDTQYF.

V gene TRBV9 combines with J gene TRBJ1-1, with TRBD1 identical over 11 bases. V lost 0 bases, J lost 5 bases, and 9 bases stayed unmatched. This CDR3 has 17 amino acids. The germline gives CDR1 SGDLS, CDR2 YYNGEE. The CDR3 nucleotides read TGTGCCAGCAGCGTAGGGGGGGACAGGGGGTTGTATACTGAAGCTTTCTTT. It is translated as CASSVGGDRGLYTEAFF.